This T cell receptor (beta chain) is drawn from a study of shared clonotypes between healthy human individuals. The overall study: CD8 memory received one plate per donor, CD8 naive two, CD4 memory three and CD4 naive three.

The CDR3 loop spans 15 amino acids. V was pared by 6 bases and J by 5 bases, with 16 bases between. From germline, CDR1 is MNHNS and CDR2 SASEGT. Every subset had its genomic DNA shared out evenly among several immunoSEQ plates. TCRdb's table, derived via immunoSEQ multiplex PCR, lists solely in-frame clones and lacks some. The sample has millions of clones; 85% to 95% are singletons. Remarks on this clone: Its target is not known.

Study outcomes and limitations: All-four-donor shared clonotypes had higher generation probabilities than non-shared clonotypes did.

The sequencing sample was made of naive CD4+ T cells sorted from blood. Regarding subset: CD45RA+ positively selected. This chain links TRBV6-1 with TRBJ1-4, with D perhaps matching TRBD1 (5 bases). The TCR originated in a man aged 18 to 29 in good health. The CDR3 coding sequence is TGTGCCAGCAGGGACGGGGGGACGCCCAATGAAAAACTGTTTTTT. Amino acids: CASRDGGTPNEKLFF.